Listed below are T cell receptor beta chains from one sample, sequenced in a study of blood T cell repertoires in COVID-19. Assay used: immunoSEQ multiplex PCR; TCRdb lists only in-frame clones, some missing. In the table there are about 95,000 clones, under 95% of which are singletons. Sequenced input: peripheral blood. Receptors were obtained from a woman aged 45-65 years in a cohort sampled during active COVID-19. The CDR3 runs from the conserved cysteine through the conserved F or W. D genes are given only for firm matches. The size of a clone is reported for some rows only, either as once, few or many, or as a class for expanded clones.

v_gene	j_gene	d_gene	abundance	CDR3aa	CDR3nt
TRBV25-1	TRBJ1-5	.	few	CASSQTSLRGSSDQPQHF	TGTGCCAGCAGTCAAACTTCCCTCCGTGGCAGTAGCGATCAGCCCCAGCATTTT
TRBV6-1	TRBJ2-2	TRBD1	.	CASSEALPGQGFGTGELFF	TGTGCCAGCAGTGAAGCGCTTCCGGGACAGGGGTTCGGCACCGGGGAGCTGTTTTTT
TRBV18	TRBJ2-2	.	.	CASSPTEISNTGELFF	TGTGCCAGCTCACCAACAGAAATTTCGAACACCGGGGAGCTGTTTTTT
TRBV28	TRBJ1-2	.	.	CASSLNINYGYTF	TGTGCCAGCAGTTTAAACATAAACTATGGCTACACCTTC
TRBV6-5	TRBJ2-2	.	.	CATTYGGELFF	TGTGCCACAACTTATGGCGGGGAGCTGTTTTTT
TRBV6-5	TRBJ2-7	.	.	CASSPLRRRSYEQYF	TGTGCCAGCAGCCCCTTACGACGGAGGTCCTACGAGCAGTACTTC
TRBV5-1	TRBJ2-1	.	.	CASSLGPGDGNEQFF	TGCGCCAGCAGCTTAGGCCCCGGAGATGGCAATGAGCAGTTCTTC
TRBV18	TRBJ1-2	TRBD1	.	CASSQDRGSYTF	TGTGCCAGCTCACAGGACAGGGGGAGCTACACCTTC
TRBV9	TRBJ1-2	TRBD1	.	CASSVGQGAWGYTF	TGTGCCAGCAGCGTAGGACAGGGGGCATGGGGCTACACCTTC
TRBV6-1	TRBJ2-5	.	once	CASSEMVGGYQETQYF	TGTGCCAGCAGTGAAATGGTTGGGGGGTACCAAGAGACCCAGTACTTC
TRBV7-3	TRBJ2-6	.	once	CASSLAWSSGANVLTF	TGTGCCAGCAGCTTAGCGTGGTCCTCTGGGGCCAACGTCCTGACTTTC
TRBV2	TRBJ1-1	TRBD1	medium-sized	CASSETSRGRGTEAFF	TGTGCCAGCAGTGAAACTAGCAGGGGGCGCGGTACTGAAGCTTTCTTT
TRBV7-9	TRBJ2-1	TRBD2	.	CASSSGLAGGREQFF	TGTGCCAGCAGCTCGGGACTAGCGGGAGGGAGGGAGCAGTTCTTC
TRBV3-1/TRBV3-2	TRBJ2-2	TRBD2	.	CASSRGGSGELFF	TGTGCCAGCAGCCGGGGGGGATCCGGGGAGCTGTTTTTT
TRBV19	TRBJ2-3	TRBD2	once	CASRLAGAPDTQYF	TGTGCCAGCAGACTAGCGGGAGCTCCAGATACGCAGTATTTT
TRBV12-3/TRBV12-4	TRBJ1-2	TRBD1	once	CASSYGTGIGYTF	TGTGCCAGCAGTTACGGGACAGGGATTGGCTACACCTTC
TRBV28	TRBJ1-1	.	.	CASNTGMRAFF	TGTGCCAGCAATACCGGGATGAGGGCTTTCTTT
TRBV5-1	TRBJ1-4	.	.	CASSRQVNEKLFF	TGCGCCAGCAGCCGACAAGTTAATGAAAAACTGTTTTTT
TRBV12-2	TRBJ2-1	.	.	CASRASVCSYNEQFF	TGTGCAAGTCGGGCTAGCGTATGCTCCTACAATGAGCAGTTCTTC
TRBV11-2	TRBJ2-5	.	.	CASRESQETQYF	TGTGCCAGCAGGGAGTCCCAAGAGACCCAGTACTTC
TRBV2	TRBJ1-2	.	.	CASGGGAQGYTF	TGTGCCAGCGGAGGGGGGGCGCAAGGCTACACCTTC
TRBV11-3	TRBJ1-1	.	.	CASSLARRRGEAFF	TGTGCCAGCAGCTTAGCCCGACGGCGGGGAGAAGCTTTCTTT
TRBV2	TRBJ1-5	TRBD1	few	CASSEQGSHQPQHF	TGTGCCAGCAGCGAACAGGGGAGCCATCAGCCCCAGCATTTT
TRBV2	TRBJ1-3	.	.	CASKSGYSGNTIYF	TGTGCCAGCAAGTCAGGGTACTCAGGAAACACCATATATTTT
TRBV25-1	TRBJ1-6	.	.	CASSGGPNSPLHF	TGTGCCAGCAGTGGGGGGCCGAATTCACCCCTCCACTTT
TRBV19	TRBJ2-1	TRBD1	.	CASSSETGVEQFF	TGTGCCAGTAGTTCAGAGACAGGGGTTGAGCAGTTCTTC